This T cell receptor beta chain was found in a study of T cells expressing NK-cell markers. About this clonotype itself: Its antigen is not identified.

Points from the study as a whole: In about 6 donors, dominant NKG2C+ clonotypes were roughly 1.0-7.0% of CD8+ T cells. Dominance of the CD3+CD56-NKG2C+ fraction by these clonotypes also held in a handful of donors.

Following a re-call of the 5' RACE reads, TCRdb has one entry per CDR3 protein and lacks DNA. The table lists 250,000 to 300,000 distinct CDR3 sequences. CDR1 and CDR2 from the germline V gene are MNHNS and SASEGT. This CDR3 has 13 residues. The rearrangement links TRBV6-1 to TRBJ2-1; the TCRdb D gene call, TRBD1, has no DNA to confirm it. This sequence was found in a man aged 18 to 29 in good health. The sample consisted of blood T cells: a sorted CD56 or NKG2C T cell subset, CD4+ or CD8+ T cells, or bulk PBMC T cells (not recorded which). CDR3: CAAGRAQALEQFF.